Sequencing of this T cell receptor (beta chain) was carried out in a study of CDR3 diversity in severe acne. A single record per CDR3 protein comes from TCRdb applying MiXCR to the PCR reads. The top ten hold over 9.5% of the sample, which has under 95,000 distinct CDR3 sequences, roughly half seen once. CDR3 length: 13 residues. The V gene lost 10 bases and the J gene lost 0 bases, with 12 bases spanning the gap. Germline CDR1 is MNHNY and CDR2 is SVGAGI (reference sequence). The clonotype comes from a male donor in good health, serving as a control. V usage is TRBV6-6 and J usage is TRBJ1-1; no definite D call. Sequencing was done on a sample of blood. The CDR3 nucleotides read TGTGCCATCTGGTCGTTTTTGAACACTGAAGCTTTCTTT. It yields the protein CAIWSFLNTEAFF.